This TCR beta chain was identified in a study of cytomegalovirus exposure and HLA in healthy donors. Study context: The roughly 670 first-cohort repertoires shared a platform with the 120 or so validation repertoires, as reported in a later analysis.

Study-wide results and caveats: The study designated over 150 TCR beta chains cytomegalovirus-associated.

The study drew the donors from its roughly 120-subject validation cohort, separate from the approximately 700-subject first cohort. A remark on this clone: Its target is unknown.

TCRdb's table, derived via immunoSEQ multiplex PCR, lists solely in-frame clones and lacks some. The data contain some 120,000 clones, around 96% of them singletons. The TCR comes from a man in his late teens or twenties in good health and CMV-seronegative. Material: PBMCs.

Written as DNA, the CDR3 is TGTGCCACCACTGGGACATTTAGTGGGGAGACCCAGTACTTC. Translated: CATTGTFSGETQYF. The chain couples TRBV19 to TRBJ2-5; TRBD1 might be the D (6 bases). V lost 10 bases, J lost 5 bases, and 20 bases lay in between. Per germline, CDR1 LNHDA and CDR2 SQIVND (reference sequence). The CDR3 sequence is 14 residues long.